This TCR beta chain was sequenced during a study of vaccination effects on CD4 cells after COVID-19. Points from the study as a whole: Only 1 of 255 vaccine-induced clones from healthy vaccinees cross-reacted with common cold coronaviruses. Clones from infection and from vaccination both contracted markedly late after vaccination.

Profiled with immunoSEQ multiplex PCR; TCRdb holds only in-frame clones, not every one. Of tens of thousands of clones listed, 60% to 80% are singletons. Sequencing was preceded by expansion of antigen-specific CD4+ T cells with viral peptide pools in the ViraFEST assay. A roughly 10-day culture period preceded the isolation of CD4+ T cells. Nobody among the vaccine recipients had prior SARS-CoV-2 infection (nucleocapsid antibodies were negative). The germline V gene has CDR1 MGHDK and CDR2 SYGVNS. V lost 7 bases and J 4 bases, leaving 15 bases between the germline ends. This CDR3 is built from 14 residues. Of note for this clone: Its antigen is still unknown.

This TCR was sampled from a human donor who received a COVID-19 vaccine. The chain joins TRBV25-1 to TRBJ2-3, with D possibly being TRBD2 (6 bases). This material consisted of CD4+ T cells from PBMCs cultured with HCoV-NL63 spike peptides, taken before COVID-19 vaccination. The CDR3 sequence is CASTSSGVPDTQYF. The CDR3 DNA sequence: TGTGCCAGCACCTCCTCGGGGGTCCCAGATACGCAGTATTTT.